Detailed here is one TCR beta chain. There are 15 residues in the CDR3. CDR1 is SGHTA, CDR2 FQGNSA, per germline. The V and J ends lost 6 bases and 5 bases respectively, with 16 bases between them. This entry is derived from a study of blood T cell repertoires in COVID-19. Study-wide context: COVID-19 samples from acute and convalescent phases originated in the United States, Italy and Spain. The cDNA or gDNA used as material had been derived from T cells, B-cell-depleted T cells, or PBMCs.

Produced via immunoSEQ multiplex PCR; TCRdb's table is partial and in-frame only. The sample shows tens of thousands of clones, 60% to 80% of them seen only once. The rearrangement joins TRBV7-2 to TRBJ2-2; D is unclear. This clonotype was obtained from an elderly man with active or convalescent COVID-19. Source material: peripheral blood. CDR3 sequence reads: CASSRSSSRTGELFF. The DNA for the CDR3 is TGTGCCAGCAGTCGCTCTAGTTCCCGAACCGGGGAGCTGTTTTTT.